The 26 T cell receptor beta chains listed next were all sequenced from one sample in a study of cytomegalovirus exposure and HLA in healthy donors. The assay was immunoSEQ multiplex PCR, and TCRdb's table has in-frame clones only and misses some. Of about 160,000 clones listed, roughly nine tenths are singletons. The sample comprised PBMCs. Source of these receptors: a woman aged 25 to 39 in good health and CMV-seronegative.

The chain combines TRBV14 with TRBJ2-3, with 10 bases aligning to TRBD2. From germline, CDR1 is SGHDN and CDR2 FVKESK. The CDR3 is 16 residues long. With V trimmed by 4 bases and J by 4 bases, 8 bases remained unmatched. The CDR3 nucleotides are TGTGCCAGCAGCCCTTACAGGAGCGGGAGGGCAGATACGCAGTATTTT. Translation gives CASSPYRSGRADTQYF.

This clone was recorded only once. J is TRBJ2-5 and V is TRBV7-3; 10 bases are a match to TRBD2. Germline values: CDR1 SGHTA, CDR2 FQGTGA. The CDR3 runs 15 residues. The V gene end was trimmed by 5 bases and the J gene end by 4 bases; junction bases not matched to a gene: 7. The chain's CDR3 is CASSPSAGGLETQYF. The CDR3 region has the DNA TGTGCCAGCAGCCCCTCAGCGGGGGGGCTAGAGACCCAGTACTTC. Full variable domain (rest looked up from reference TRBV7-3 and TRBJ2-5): GAGVSQTPSNKVTEKGKYVELRCDPISGHTALYWYRQSLGQGPEFLIYFQGTGAADDSGLPNDRFFAVRPEGSVSTLKIQRTERGDSAVYLCASSPSAGGLETQYFGPGTRLLVL.

This CDR3 is CASSRQGAGNTIYF. The DNA of the CDR3 is TGTGCCAGCAGCCGACAGGGGGCTGGAAACACCATATATTTT. This sequence joins TRBV6-5 and TRBJ1-3, with TRBD1 identical over 9 bases. Looked up from germline, CDR1 is MNHEY and CDR2 is SVGAGI. With 6 bases clipped from V and 2 bases from J, the junction kept 2 bases outside the gene matches. The CDR3 consists of 14 residues.

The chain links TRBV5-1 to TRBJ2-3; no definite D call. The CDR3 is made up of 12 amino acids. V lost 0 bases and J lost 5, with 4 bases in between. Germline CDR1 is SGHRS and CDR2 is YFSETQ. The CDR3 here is CASSLAGDTQYF. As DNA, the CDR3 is TGCGCCAGCAGCTTGGCCGGAGATACGCAGTATTTT.

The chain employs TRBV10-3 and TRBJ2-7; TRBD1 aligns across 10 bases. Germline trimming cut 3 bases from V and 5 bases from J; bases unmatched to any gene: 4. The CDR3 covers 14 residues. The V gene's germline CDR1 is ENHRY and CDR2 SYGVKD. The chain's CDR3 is CAISEGQGGHEQYF. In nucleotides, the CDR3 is TGTGCCATCAGTGAAGGACAGGGGGGTCACGAGCAGTACTTC.

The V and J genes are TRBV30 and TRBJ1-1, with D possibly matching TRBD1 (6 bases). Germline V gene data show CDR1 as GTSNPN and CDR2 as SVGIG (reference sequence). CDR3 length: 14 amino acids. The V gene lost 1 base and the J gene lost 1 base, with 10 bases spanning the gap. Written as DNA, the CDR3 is TGTGCCTGGAGTGATGGGACACCGAACACTGAAGCTTTCTTT. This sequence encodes CAWSDGTPNTEAFF.

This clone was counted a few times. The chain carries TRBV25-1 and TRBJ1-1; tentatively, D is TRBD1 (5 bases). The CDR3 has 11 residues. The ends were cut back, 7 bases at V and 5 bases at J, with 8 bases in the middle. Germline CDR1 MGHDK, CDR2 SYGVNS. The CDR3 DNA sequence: TGTGCCAGCACCGGGGGGACTGAAGCTTTCTTT. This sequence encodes CASTGGTEAFF.

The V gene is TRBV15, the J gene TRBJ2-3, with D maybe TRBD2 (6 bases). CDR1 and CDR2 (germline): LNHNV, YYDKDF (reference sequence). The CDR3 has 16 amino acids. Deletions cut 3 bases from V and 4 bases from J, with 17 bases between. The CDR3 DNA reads TGTGCCACCAGCAGCCGGAGGGCCGGGAGCGCAGATACGCAGTATTTT. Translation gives CATSSRRAGSADTQYF.

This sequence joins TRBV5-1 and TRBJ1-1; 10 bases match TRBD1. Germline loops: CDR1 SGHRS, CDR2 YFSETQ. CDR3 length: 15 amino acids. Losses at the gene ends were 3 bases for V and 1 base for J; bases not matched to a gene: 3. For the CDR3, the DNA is TGCGCCAGCAGCTGGACAGGGGGGTCGAACACTGAAGCTTTCTTT. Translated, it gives CASSWTGGSNTEAFF.

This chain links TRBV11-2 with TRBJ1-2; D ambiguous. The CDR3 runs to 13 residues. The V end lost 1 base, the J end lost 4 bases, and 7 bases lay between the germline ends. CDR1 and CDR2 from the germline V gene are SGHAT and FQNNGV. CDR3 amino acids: CASSLVGFYGYTF. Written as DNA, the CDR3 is TGTGCCAGCAGCTTAGTTGGTTTCTATGGCTACACCTTC.

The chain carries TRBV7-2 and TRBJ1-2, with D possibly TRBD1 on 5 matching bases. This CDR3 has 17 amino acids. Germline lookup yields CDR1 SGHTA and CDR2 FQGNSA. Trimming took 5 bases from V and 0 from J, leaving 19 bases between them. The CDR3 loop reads CASSGTSGTATNYGYTF. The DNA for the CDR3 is TGTGCCAGCAGCGGAACATCAGGGACGGCTACTAACTATGGCTACACCTTC.

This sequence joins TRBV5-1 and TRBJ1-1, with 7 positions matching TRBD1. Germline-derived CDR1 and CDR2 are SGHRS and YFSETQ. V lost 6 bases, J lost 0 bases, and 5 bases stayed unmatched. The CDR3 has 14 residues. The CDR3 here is CASNQGDMNTEAFF. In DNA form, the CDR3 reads TGCGCCAGCAATCAGGGGGACATGAACACTGAAGCTTTCTTT.

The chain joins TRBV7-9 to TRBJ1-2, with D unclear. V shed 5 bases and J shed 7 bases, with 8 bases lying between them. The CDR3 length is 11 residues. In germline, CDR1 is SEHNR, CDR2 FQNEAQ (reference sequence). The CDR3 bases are TGTGCCAGCAGCCCCGGATTTGGCTACACCTTC. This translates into CASSPGFGYTF.

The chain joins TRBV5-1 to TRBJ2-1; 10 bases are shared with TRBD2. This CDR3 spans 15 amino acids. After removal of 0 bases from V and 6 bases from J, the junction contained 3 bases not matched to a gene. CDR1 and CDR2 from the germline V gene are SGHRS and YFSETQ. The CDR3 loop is CASSLVLAGSNEQFF. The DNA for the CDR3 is TGCGCCAGCAGCTTGGTACTAGCGGGAAGCAATGAGCAGTTCTTC.

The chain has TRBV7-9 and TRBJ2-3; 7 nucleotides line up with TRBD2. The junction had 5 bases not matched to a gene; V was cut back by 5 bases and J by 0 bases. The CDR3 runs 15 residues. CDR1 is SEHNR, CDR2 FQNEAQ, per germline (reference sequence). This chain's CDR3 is CASSHLAASTDTQYF. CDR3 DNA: TGTGCCAGCAGCCACCTAGCGGCTAGCACAGATACGCAGTATTTT.

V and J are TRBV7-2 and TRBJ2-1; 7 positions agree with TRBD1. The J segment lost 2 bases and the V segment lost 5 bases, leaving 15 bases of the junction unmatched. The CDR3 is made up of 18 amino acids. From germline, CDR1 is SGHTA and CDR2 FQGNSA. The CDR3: CASSPGPLRQGTYNEQFF. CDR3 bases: TGTGCCAGCAGCCCAGGCCCTTTGAGACAGGGAACCTACAATGAGCAGTTCTTC.

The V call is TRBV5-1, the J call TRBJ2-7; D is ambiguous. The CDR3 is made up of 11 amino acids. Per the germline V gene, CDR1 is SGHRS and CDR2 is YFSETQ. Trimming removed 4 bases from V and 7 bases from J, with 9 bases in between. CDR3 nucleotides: TGCGCCAGCAGCCTGACTTCTGAGCAGTACTTC. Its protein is CASSLTSEQYF. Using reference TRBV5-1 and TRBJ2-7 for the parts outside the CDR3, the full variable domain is KAGVTQTPRYLIKTRGQQVTLSCSPISGHRSVSWYQQTPGQGLQFLFEYFSETQRNKGNFPGRFSGRQFSNSRSEMNVSTLELGDSALYLCASSLTSEQYFGPGTRLTVT.

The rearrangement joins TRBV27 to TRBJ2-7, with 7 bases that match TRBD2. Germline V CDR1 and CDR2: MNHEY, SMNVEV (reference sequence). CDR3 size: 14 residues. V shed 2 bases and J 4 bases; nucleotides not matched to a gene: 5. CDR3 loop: CASSLMWEGYEQYF. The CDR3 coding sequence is TGTGCCAGCAGTTTAATGTGGGAGGGGTACGAGCAGTACTTC.

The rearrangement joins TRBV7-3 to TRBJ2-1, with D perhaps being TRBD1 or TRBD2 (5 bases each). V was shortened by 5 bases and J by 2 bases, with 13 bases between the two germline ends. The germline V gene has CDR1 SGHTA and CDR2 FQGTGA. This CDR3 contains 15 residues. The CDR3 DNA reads TGTGCCAGCAGCCCGCCCGGGGCCCCCTACAATGAGCAGTTCTTC. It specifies CASSPPGAPYNEQFF.

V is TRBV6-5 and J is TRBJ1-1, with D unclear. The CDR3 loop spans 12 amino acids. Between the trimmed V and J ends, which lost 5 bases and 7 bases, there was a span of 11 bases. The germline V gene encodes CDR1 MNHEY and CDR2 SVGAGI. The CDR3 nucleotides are TGTGCCAGCAGTATTCTATCAGGTGAAGCTTTCTTT. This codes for CASSILSGEAFF.

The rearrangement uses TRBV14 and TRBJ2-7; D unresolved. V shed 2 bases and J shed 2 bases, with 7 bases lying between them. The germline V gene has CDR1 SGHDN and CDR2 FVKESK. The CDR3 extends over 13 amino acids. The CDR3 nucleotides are TGTGCCAGCAGCCAACCGCTAGCCTACGAGCAGTACTTC. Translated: CASSQPLAYEQYF.

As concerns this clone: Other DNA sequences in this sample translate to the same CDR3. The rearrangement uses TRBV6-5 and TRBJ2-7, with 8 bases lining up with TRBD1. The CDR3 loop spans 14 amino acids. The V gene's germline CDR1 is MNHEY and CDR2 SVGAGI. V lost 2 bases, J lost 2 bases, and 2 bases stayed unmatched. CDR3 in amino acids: CASSYGQGPYEQYF. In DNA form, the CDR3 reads TGTGCCAGCAGTTACGGACAGGGCCCCTACGAGCAGTACTTC.

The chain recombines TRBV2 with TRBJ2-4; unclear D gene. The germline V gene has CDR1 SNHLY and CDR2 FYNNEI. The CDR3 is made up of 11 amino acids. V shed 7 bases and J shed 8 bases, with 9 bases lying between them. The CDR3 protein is CASTDPDIQYF. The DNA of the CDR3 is TGTGCCAGCACCGACCCAGACATTCAGTACTTC.

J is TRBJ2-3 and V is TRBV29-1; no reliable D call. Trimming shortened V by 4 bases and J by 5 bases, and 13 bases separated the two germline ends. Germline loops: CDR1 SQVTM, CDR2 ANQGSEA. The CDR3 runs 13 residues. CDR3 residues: CSVVPGRRDTQYF. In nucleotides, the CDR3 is TGCAGCGTTGTCCCGGGTCGGCGAGATACGCAGTATTTT.

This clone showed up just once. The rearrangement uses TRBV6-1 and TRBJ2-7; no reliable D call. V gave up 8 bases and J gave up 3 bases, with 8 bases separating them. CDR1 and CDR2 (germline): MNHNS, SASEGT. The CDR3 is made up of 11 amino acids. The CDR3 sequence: CASQARYEQYF. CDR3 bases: TGTGCCAGCCAAGCGCGCTACGAGCAGTACTTC.

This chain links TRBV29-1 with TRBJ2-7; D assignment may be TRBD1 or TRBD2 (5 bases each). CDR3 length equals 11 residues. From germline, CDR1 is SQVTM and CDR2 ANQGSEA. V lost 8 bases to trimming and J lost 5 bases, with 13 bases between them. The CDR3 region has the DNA TGCAGCTATGGGGACGGAGACGAGCAGTACTTC. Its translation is CSYGDGDEQYF.